These 21 T cell receptor beta chains were all obtained from the same sample, sequenced in a study of T cells in Graves' hyperthyroidism and ophthalmopathy. There were TCR beta CDR3 regions amplified from RNA transcripts. TCR CDR3 regions were first amplified by RT-PCR with HTBI primers. MiXCR, applied by TCRdb to the multiplex PCR reads, yields one record per CDR3 protein. The table has just under 750,000 distinct CDR3 sequences, over 35% seen once. Sequencing was done on a sample of blood. The source of these receptors is a woman aged 40 to 55 with Graves' hyperthyroidism.

In its sample, this clonotype was seen many times. The chain employs TRBV7-9 and TRBJ1-1; a possible D gene is TRBD1 (6 bases). V lost 1 base to trimming and J lost 4 bases, with 13 bases between them. The CDR3 covers 15 residues. Germline loops: CDR1 SEHNR, CDR2 FQNEAQ (reference sequence). Written as DNA, the CDR3 is TGTGCCAGCAGCTTAGACGGGGGGCGTATCACTGAAGCTTTCTTT. Its translation is CASSLDGGRITEAFF.

This clonotype was counted at least ten times. This chain connects TRBV19 to TRBJ1-1; 8 bases map to TRBD1. The V and J ends lost 7 bases and 6 bases, in that order; junction bases with no gene match: 4. The V gene's germline CDR1 is LNHDA and CDR2 SQIVND (reference sequence). The CDR3 totals 12 residues. CDR3 loop: CASNTGGPEAFF. The CDR3 DNA follows: TGTGCCAGTAATACAGGGGGACCTGAAGCTTTCTTT. The complete variable domain, with remaining parts taken from reference TRBV19 and TRBJ1-1, reads DGGITQSPKYLFRKEGQNVTLSCEQNLNHDAMYWYRQDPGQGLRLIYYSQIVNDFQKGDIAEGYSVSREKKESFPLTVTSAQKNPTAFYLCASNTGGPEAFFGQGTRLTVV.

J is TRBJ2-5 and V is TRBV20-1, with 8 nucleotides matching TRBD1. The CDR3 runs 13 residues. Germline V gene sequence: CDR1 DFQATT, CDR2 SNEGSKA (reference sequence). V was clipped by 1 base and J by 4 bases; unmatched bases: 2. Here the CDR3 DNA reads TGCAGTGCTAGAGGGACAGGGAGAGAGACCCAGTACTTC. This encodes CSARGTGRETQYF.

Ten or more counts support this clonotype. The J gene is TRBJ1-5, the V gene TRBV5-5, with a tentative D call TRBD1 (6 bases). V was shortened by 1 base and J by 7 bases, with 9 bases between the two germline ends. The CDR3 has 13 amino acids. CDR1 is SGHKS, CDR2 YYEKEE, per germline (reference sequence). CDR3: CASSLWQGQPQHF. DNA for the CDR3: TGTGCCAGCAGCTTGTGGCAGGGGCAGCCCCAGCATTTT.

Concerning this clonotype: A much bigger clone sits one base away, suggesting this may be a read error. V usage is TRBV24-1 and J usage is TRBJ1-5, with no clear D. CDR3 size: 14 residues. CDR1 KGHDR and CDR2 SFDVKD come from the germline V gene. The CDR3 DNA reads TGTGCCACCAGGGGGAAGGGTTACAATCAGCCCCAGCTTTTT. It encodes CATRGKGYNQPQLF.

The table lists this clonotype with many counts. The V gene is TRBV25-1, the J gene TRBJ1-2; D ambiguous. The germline V gene has CDR1 MGHDK and CDR2 SYGVNS. The length of the CDR3 is 15 residues. V was trimmed by 3 bases and J by 5 bases, leaving 16 bases between them. As DNA, the CDR3 is TGTGCCAGCAGTGACCCCTCCGTAGGAGAATATGGCTACACCTTC. It encodes CASSDPSVGEYGYTF.

The chain combines TRBV20-1 with TRBJ1-2; D perhaps matches TRBD1 (5 bases). The germline CDR1 and CDR2 sequences are DFQATT and SNEGSKA (reference sequence). Trimming stripped 4 bases from V and 5 bases from J, with 17 bases between. There are 14 residues in the CDR3. The CDR3 DNA is TGCAGTGCTATGGGGCTAGCGGGGACTTATGGCTACACCTTC. Protein product: CSAMGLAGTYGYTF.

The chain has TRBV6-5 and TRBJ1-5, with D unclear. Germline V gives CDR1 MNHEY, CDR2 SVGAGI. The CDR3 covers 14 residues. V lost 4 bases to trimming and J lost 5 bases, with 12 bases between them. CDR3 sequence: CASSFGQDYQPQHF. The CDR3 nucleotides are TGTGCCAGCAGTTTTGGGCAGGATTATCAGCCCCAGCATTTT.

The chain combines TRBV9 with TRBJ1-3, with unresolved D. Germline CDR1 SGDLS, CDR2 YYNGEE. CDR3 size: 16 residues. Trimming removed 4 bases from V and 0 bases from J, with 14 bases in between. This CDR3 is CASSFGPSFSGNTIYF. In DNA form, the CDR3 reads TGTGCCAGCAGCTTCGGACCGAGTTTCTCTGGAAACACCATATATTTT.

Here the CDR3 reads CASSKTNTNRGPGHGYTF. CDR3 DNA sequence: TGTGCCAGTAGTAAAACCAACACCAACAGGGGCCCTGGCCATGGCTACACCTTC. The genes are TRBV19 and TRBJ1-2; 7 bases fit TRBD1. Trimming removed 4 bases from V and 6 bases from J; junction bases left unmatched: 20. CDR1 and CDR2 from the germline V gene are LNHDA and SQIVND (reference sequence). There are 18 residues in the CDR3.

The genes are TRBV10-3 and TRBJ2-5; 9 bases fit TRBD2. Germline V gene data show CDR1 as ENHRY and CDR2 as SYGVKD. The CDR3 loop spans 16 amino acids. Trimming cost V 3 bases and J 5 bases; bases outside gene matches: 10. The chain's CDR3 is CAISEVRGGVWETQYF. The CDR3 DNA follows: TGTGCCATCAGTGAAGTGCGGGGGGGCGTGTGGGAGACCCAGTACTTC.

For this clonotype: The CDR3 end shows no conserved phenylalanine or tryptophan, and so a read error is likely. The DNA is left out, because the CDR3 cannot be placed on it with certainty; the CDR3 is given as TCRdb lists it. The chain's CDR3 is CAISEQGQGSLLL. The rearrangement links TRBV10-3 to TRBJ1-2; the table assigns TRBD1, which was not confirmed against the DNA. The germline gives CDR1 ENHRY, CDR2 SYGVKD. Termini included, the CDR3 measures 13 amino acids.

This clonotype was counted at least ten times. This rearrangement joins TRBV10-3 to TRBJ2-7; D unresolved. Germline V gene sequence: CDR1 ENHRY, CDR2 SYGVKD. Trimming removed 6 bases at V and 4 bases at J, with 7 bases between. The CDR3 has 11 amino acids. The CDR3 sequence: CAIRGLYEQYF. The CDR3 DNA reads as TGTGCCATCAGGGGTCTTTACGAGCAGTACTTC.

This clonotype was seen more than once but under ten times. The chain joins TRBV6-2 or TRBV6-3 to TRBJ2-7; weak D call: TRBD2 (5 bases). Germline V CDR1 and CDR2: MNHEY, SVGEGT. Trimming cost V 6 bases and J 4 bases, with 13 bases left between them. This CDR3 is built from 13 residues. This CDR3 reads CASRTTPGYEQYF. For the CDR3, the DNA is TGTGCCAGCAGAACTACTCCGGGATACGAGCAGTACTTC.

Concerning this clonotype itself: A much larger clone differs by one base, so this may be a read error. The chain is built from TRBV19 and TRBJ1-1; D is unclear. Germline V gene lookup returns CDR1 LNHDA and CDR2 SQIVND (reference sequence). CDR3 length equals 14 residues. The CDR3 is CASSIDLSSTGAFF. CDR3 DNA: TGTGCCAGTAGTATAGATCTCTCTAGCACTGGAGCTTTCTTT.

This clonotype has only a few counts. CDR3: CASSSYTDNSPLHF. CDR3 nucleotides: TGTGCCAGCAGCTCATACACCGATAATTCACCCCTCCACTTT. V usage is TRBV7-9 and J usage is TRBJ1-6; D is unresolved. The germline V gene encodes CDR1 SEHNR and CDR2 FQNEAQ (reference sequence). The CDR3 sequence is 14 residues long. Trimming pared 4 bases from V and 5 bases from J, leaving 9 bases between. Filled out from reference TRBV7-9 and TRBJ1-6, the complete variable domain reads DTGVSQNPRHKITKRGQNVTFRCDPISEHNRLYWYRQTLGQGPEFLTYFQNEAQLEKSRLLSDRFSAERPKGSFSTLEIQRTEQGDSAMYLCASSSYTDNSPLHFGNGTRLTVT.

In its sample, this clonotype was seen many times. The V gene is TRBV7-2, the J gene TRBJ2-7; D unclear. The V end was cut by 5 bases, the J end by 2 bases, with 10 bases between. The CDR3 consists of 13 residues. The V gene's germline CDR1 is SGHTA and CDR2 FQGNSA. The CDR3 DNA follows: TGTGCCAGCAGCCTCCTCCAGACCTACGAGCAGTACTTC. It codes for CASSLLQTYEQYF.

Notes on this clonotype: This may arise from a read error, as a much more abundant clone is one base away. The V call is TRBV7-9, the J call TRBJ2-5; possibly TRBD2 for D (5 bases). Germline loops: CDR1 SEHNR, CDR2 FQNEAQ (reference sequence). The CDR3 extends over 15 amino acids. The ends were cut back, 0 bases at V and 6 bases at J, with 14 bases in the middle. DNA of the CDR3: TGTGCCAGCAGCTTAGCCTCCGTCGGGGAAAAGACCCAGTACTTC. It yields the protein CASSLASVGEKTQYF.

The V gene is TRBV20-1, the J gene TRBJ1-5; tentative D call: TRBD1 (6 bases). The CDR3 runs 15 residues. Germline assignment: CDR1 DFQATT and CDR2 SNEGSKA (reference sequence). The ends were cut back, 7 bases at V and 3 bases at J, with 19 bases in the middle. CDR3 DNA sequence: TGCAGTGTAAGCTCGACAGGAGCCAACAATCAGCCCCAGCATTTT. Translating it yields CSVSSTGANNQPQHF.

The rearrangement uses TRBV12-3 or TRBV12-4 and TRBJ2-7; possibly TRBD1 or TRBD2 for D (7 bases each). V was shortened by 4 bases and J by 3 bases, with 16 bases between the two germline ends. CDR3 length: 15 residues. DNA of the CDR3: TGTGCCAGCAGTTCACCCAGGGGGAGGGGCTACGAGCAGTACTTC. Translating gives CASSSPRGRGYEQYF.

The table lists this clonotype with many counts. This chain connects TRBV10-1 to TRBJ2-5; 8 nucleotides line up with TRBD1. The germline V gene has CDR1 WNHNN and CDR2 SYGVQD (reference sequence). The V segment lost 2 bases and the J segment 1 base; nucleotides outside the gene matches: 6. The CDR3 covers 16 residues. CDR3 DNA: TGCGCCAGCAGTGAGAGGACAGGGAGTCTCCAAGAGACCCAGTACTTC. Its translation: CASSERTGSLQETQYF.